The TCR beta chain under discussion was sequenced for a study of OX40 agonist ivuxolimab in advanced cancers. Broader study findings: Low normalized T-cell clonal expansion was additionally recorded for some nonresponders.

Clones were sequenced by immunoSEQ multiplex PCR, and TCRdb holds only the in-frame ones, with some missing. The sample shows about 21,000 clones, about four fifths of them seen only once. In regard to this clone: Its matching antigen is unknown.

The length of the CDR3 is 13 residues. Germline V gene lookup returns CDR1 MNHGY and CDR2 SVAAGI. V was clipped by 6 bases and J by 6 bases; unmatched bases: 4. Sequenced material: CD4+ or CD8+ T cells sorted from blood, taken in a trial of the OX40 agonist ivuxolimab. The sequence derives from an adult with an advanced solid tumor such as melanoma, head and neck, liver or kidney cancer. V gene TRBV6-9 combines with J gene TRBJ2-1; the match to TRBD2 covers 8 bases. This CDR3 reads CASRIGRGNEQFF. The DNA for the CDR3 is TGTGCCAGCAGGATCGGGAGGGGCAATGAGCAGTTCTTC.